Listed here are 13 T cell receptor beta chains from one sample, sequenced in a study of spatial heterogeneity in lung cancer. As for time point: blood at routine non-recurrence follow-up after resection. Tumor, nontumor lung or frozen PBMC supplied whole RNA that was sequenced unsorted. Via MiXCR, TCRdb re-called the 5' RACE reads, giving one row per CDR3 protein. The sample shows some 120,000 distinct CDR3 sequences, 9.5% to 15% of them seen only once. The sample was PBMCs, taken at follow-up. Source of these receptors: a male donor with early-stage non-small cell lung cancer.

The V call is TRBV28, the J call TRBJ1-6; a weak D match, TRBD1 (5 bases). The CDR3 consists of 15 residues. Germline CDR1 reads MDHEN; CDR2 reads SYDVKM. Trimming removed 3 bases at V and 6 bases at J, with 12 bases between. The CDR3 nucleotides read TGTGCCAGCAGTTTTAGGGGCAGTTCTAATTCACCCCTCCACTTT. It codes for CASSFRGSSNSPLHF.

This chain joins TRBV27 and TRBJ1-2; 7 bases agree with TRBD1. The CDR3 totals 13 residues. Germline trimming cut 3 bases from V and 5 bases from J; bases unmatched to any gene: 3. CDR1 and CDR2 from the germline V gene are MNHEY and SMNVEV (reference sequence). CDR3 coding DNA: TGTGCCAGCAGTTTCCGGGACAGATATGGCTACACCTTC. Translation: CASSFRDRYGYTF.

This clonotype was detected many times. V usage is TRBV6-5 and J usage is TRBJ2-4; D is unresolved. V lost 5 bases and J 0 bases, leaving 11 bases between the germline ends. CDR1 is MNHEY and CDR2 is SVGAGI in the germline V gene. CDR3 length: 15 residues. The CDR3 region has the DNA TGTGCCAGCAGTGCCTACCGGCTAGCCAAAAACATTCAGTACTTC. The encoded protein is CASSAYRLAKNIQYF.

This clonotype was seen a few times. This chain uses TRBV11-2 with TRBJ1-1; TRBD1 might be the D (5 bases). Germline V lookup: CDR1 SGHAT, CDR2 FQNNGV. The CDR3 is made up of 13 amino acids. V was shortened by 3 bases and J by 8 bases, with 13 bases between the two germline ends. CDR3 in DNA: TGTGCCAGCAGCTTCCCAGGGTCGAGGGAAGCTTTCTTT. Protein: CASSFPGSREAFF.

This clonotype was detected ten times or more. This sequence joins TRBV28 and TRBJ1-2; D unresolved. Germline V gene data show CDR1 as MDHEN and CDR2 as SYDVKM. Between the trimmed V and J ends, which lost 7 bases and 8 bases, there was a span of 14 bases. This CDR3 spans 12 amino acids. In DNA, the CDR3 is TGTGCCAGCACTCAAAGGGAACGGGGCTACACCTTC. It specifies CASTQRERGYTF.

This clonotype was counted ten times or more. V and J are TRBV12-3 or TRBV12-4 and TRBJ1-2; weak D call: TRBD1 (5 bases). V dropped 3 bases and J dropped 4 bases, with 21 bases sitting between them. The CDR3 has 17 amino acids. The CDR3 loop reads CASSLSRVRSPIYGYTF. CDR3 nucleotide sequence: TGTGCCAGCAGTTTGTCCAGGGTACGTTCGCCGATCTATGGCTACACCTTC.

This clonotype was seen a handful of times. The gene calls are TRBV12-3 or TRBV12-4 and TRBJ2-7; D perhaps matches TRBD1 (5 bases). Trimming took 2 bases from V and 5 from J, leaving 13 bases between them. CDR3 length: 14 amino acids. CDR3 in amino acids: CASSLRGGTDEQYF. The CDR3, as DNA: TGTGCCAGCAGTTTAAGGGGCGGAACAGACGAGCAGTACTTC.

The chain has TRBV7-9 and TRBJ2-1; D assignment may be TRBD1 or TRBD2 (6 bases each). The V end lost 0 bases, the J end lost 6 bases, and 15 bases lay between the germline ends. The CDR3 sequence is 16 residues long. Germline V gene lookup returns CDR1 SEHNR and CDR2 FQNEAQ (reference sequence). CDR3 protein: CASSLATGAHLNEQFF. For the CDR3, the DNA is TGTGCCAGCAGCTTAGCGACGGGGGCGCACCTCAATGAGCAGTTCTTC.

The V gene is TRBV7-3, the J gene TRBJ2-4; D is possibly TRBD1 (5 bases). CDR1 and CDR2 from the germline V gene are SGHTA and FQGTGA. This CDR3 comprises 18 residues. Deletions cut 6 bases from V and 0 bases from J, with 21 bases between. CDR3 sequence: CASSRPPGRALAKNIQYF. In nucleotides, the CDR3 is TGTGCCAGCAGTCGCCCGCCTGGCAGGGCCCTAGCCAAAAACATTCAGTACTTC.

This clonotype has more than one count but fewer than ten. This sequence joins TRBV14 and TRBJ1-6, with a tentative D call TRBD1 (5 bases). V lost 2 bases, J lost 9 bases, and 14 bases lay in between. The length of the CDR3 is 15 residues. CDR1 is SGHDN, CDR2 FVKESK, per germline. In DNA, the CDR3 is TGTGCCAGCAGCCAAATGCCCAGGGAAAGTTCACCCCTCCACTTT. Protein product: CASSQMPRESSPLHF.

CDR3 nucleotide sequence: TGCGCCAGCAGCCAACCCGGGGGCCGTCTTTACAATGAGCAGTTCTTC. This codes for CASSQPGGRLYNEQFF. V and J are TRBV4-1 and TRBJ2-1; D may be TRBD1 or TRBD2 (6 bases each). The CDR3 is made up of 16 amino acids. The germline gives CDR1 MGHRA, CDR2 YSYEKL. Trimming took 2 bases from V and 4 from J, leaving 15 bases between them.

This clonotype has just a few counts. The rearrangement links TRBV9 to TRBJ1-2; D is uncertain. CDR1 and CDR2 from the germline V gene are SGDLS and YYNGEE. CDR3 length: 15 amino acids. Trimming stripped 0 bases from V and 0 bases from J, with 9 bases between. The CDR3 coding sequence is TGTGCCAGCAGCGTAGGACGGCCGACTAACTATGGCTACACCTTC. Amino acid sequence: CASSVGRPTNYGYTF.

The rearrangement joins TRBV9 to TRBJ2-7, with 7 bases identical to TRBD1. The CDR3 totals 15 residues. Germline V gene data show CDR1 as SGDLS and CDR2 as YYNGEE. V gave up 4 bases and J gave up 6 bases; unmatched junction bases: 13. The CDR3: CASSKGQQSSGEQYF. The CDR3 DNA reads as TGTGCCAGCAGCAAGGGACAGCAGTCTTCTGGCGAGCAGTACTTC.